The source of this TCR beta chain is a study of vaccination and CD4 T cells after COVID-19. Study-level information: Every participant had a vaccine, which was either BNT162b2 or mRNA-1273, given in two doses.

As to treatment: approximately 11-day PBMC culture with coronavirus spike peptide pools or control peptides (ViraFEST assay). After expanding antigen-specific T cells with peptide pools, ViraFEST sequenced their TCRs. Every well contained around 2 million PBMCs, which were grown with around 9.4 IU/ml IL-2 and about 10 ug/ml peptide pools. A word on this clonotype: Its antigen is not identified.

Sequenced with the Oncomine TCR Beta short-read assay was DNA taken from cultured CD4+ T cells. MiXCR was run by TCRdb on the PCR reads, yielding one entry per CDR3 protein. The sample includes around 19,000 distinct CDR3 sequences, around two fifths of them seen just once. The sequence derives from a human donor who had recovered from COVID-19. Sequencing was performed on CD4+ T cells from blood, cultured in vitro, taken after SARS-CoV-2 vaccination.

The CDR3 coding sequence is TGTGCCAGCAGCGTGGGACTAGCGGGGGGATGGGAAGAGACCCAGTACTTC. This codes for CASSVGLAGGWEETQYF. This chain links TRBV7-9 with TRBJ2-5, with 15 bases aligning to TRBD2. CDR1 is SEHNR and CDR2 is FQNEAQ in the germline V gene (reference sequence). V lost 5 bases and J lost 3; bases outside the gene matches: 7. CDR3 length: 17 residues. Looking up the rest from reference TRBV7-9 and TRBJ2-5 gives the full variable domain: DTGVSQNPRHKITKRGQNVTFRCDPISEHNRLYWYRQTLGQGPEFLTYFQNEAQLEKSRLLSDRFSAERPKGSFSTLEIQRTEQGDSAMYLCASSVGLAGGWEETQYFGPGTRLLVL.